Below, 5 T cell receptor beta chains from the same sample are listed, as sequenced in a study of T cells in localized non-small cell lung cancer. Profiling relied on immunoSEQ multiplex PCR, and the TCRdb table lists in-frame clones only, not all of them. The sample has some 64,000 clones; 85% to 90% are singletons. This material consisted of peripheral blood, taken before any cancer treatment. The receptors originated from a woman aged 35-70 years with stage I lung adenocarcinoma.

The chain recombines TRBV29-1 with TRBJ2-7, with D possibly being TRBD2 (5 bases). CDR3 length: 14 residues. Germline V gene lookup returns CDR1 SQVTM and CDR2 ANQGSEA. V dropped 4 bases and J dropped 7 bases, with 20 bases sitting between them. The DNA for the CDR3 is TGCAGCGTTGCCCAACAACCGGGAAGACCAGAGCAGTACTTC. It yields the protein CSVAQQPGRPEQYF.

J is TRBJ2-7 and V is TRBV5-6; D gene unclear. V was cut by 2 bases and J by 2 bases, with 5 bases left in between. The CDR3 sequence is 12 residues long. Germline CDR1 reads SGHDT; CDR2 reads YYEEEE. Written as DNA, the CDR3 is TGTGCCAGCAGCTTCAGTGCCTACGAGCAGTACTTC. Amino acids: CASSFSAYEQYF.

The chain carries TRBV28 and TRBJ1-3; no firm D call. Trimming removed 11 bases at V and 1 base at J, with 6 bases between. CDR3 length: 11 residues. Germline V gene lookup returns CDR1 MDHEN and CDR2 SYDVKM. CDR3 protein: CAGESGNTIYF. The CDR3 DNA sequence: TGTGCCGGGGAATCTGGAAACACCATATATTTT.

The J gene is TRBJ2-1, the V gene TRBV29-1; TRBD2 aligns across 8 bases. The CDR3 length is 14 residues. J gave up 8 bases and V 6 bases, and 12 bases lay outside the gene matches. Germline loops: CDR1 SQVTM, CDR2 ANQGSEA. CDR3 sequence reads: CSVSSGGRNDEQFF. Written as DNA, the CDR3 is TGCAGCGTCTCTTCGGGCGGGAGGAACGATGAGCAGTTCTTC.

Regarding this clone: Its ends do not fully match the called genes, so a read error is possible. The chain recombines TRBV2 with TRBJ1-2, with D hard to call. Germline V gives CDR1 SNHLY, CDR2 FYNNEI. The CDR3 consists of 10 residues. CDR3 coding DNA: TGTGCCAGCAGATCTAACCGGGTGCCCTTC. The encoded protein is CASRSNRVPF.